A single T cell receptor beta chain is shown here with its context. Its antigen is not yet known. The record has no base qualities; no much larger clone is one base away. TCRbeta CDR3 regions were amplified from genomic DNA using the immunoSEQ Assay, a bias-controlled multiplex PCR. As for the original processing: The number of nucleated cells in each sample was estimated from the amplification of reference gene primers within the assay. To quantify the absolute abundance of each unique TCRbeta CDR3 rearrangement, sequence reads were collapsed and filtered. Productive Simpson clonality was computed per sample as the square root of Simpson's diversity index over productive rearrangements. TCRdb provides this immuneACCESS table in a form limited to in-frame rearrangements. Some clones are lacking; in checked studies, under half of them reflect an unresolved V gene, and why the rest are absent is not known. V, J and clone size reflect that table, while D and trimming were determined from the DNA. The table for this sample lists fewer than 140,000 clones; about 70% of them were counted only once. 0.8% to 1% of the sample comes from the top ten.

The data were taken from a study of blood T cell repertoires in COVID-19 (dated by TCRdb to 2018 to 2021). Background for the entire study: Samples from collaborators originated in the United States, Italy and Spain and spanned both the acute and convalescent phases of COVID-19. HLA class I and class II types, where available, came from metadata supplied by the sample provider rather than from assay-based typing. Samples were obtained from the ongoing ImmuneRACE study (first 160 participants) and from 1,254 subjects provided by 6 global collaborators. The sample metadata nearly always contained a de-identified subject ID, COVID-19 status, age in years and sex. The repertoires were made available in a free public database intended to serve as a resource for research on the immune response to SARS-CoV-2. Subjects who had been exposed to COVID-19, were actively infected with it, or had recovered from it provided the deeply sampled blood TCRbeta repertoires that made up the dataset. The material from the prospective study consisted of cDNA or gDNA derived from T cells, B-cell-depleted T cells, or PBMCs.

The germline V gene provides CDR1 SGHNT and CDR2 YENEEA. The CDR3, from cysteine to phenylalanine, totals 14 residues. Here the CDR3 DNA is all that survives: 42 bases in frame from base 1. Trimming removed 1 base from V and 2 bases from J, leaving 9 bases between the germline ends. Results the study describes overall, beyond this receptor: How much clinical and demographic metadata was included differed by source and by participant, and the metadata was provided uncurated.

The collaborating institutions used their own protocols to collect whole blood in K2EDTA tubes. For TCRbeta analysis, collaborator samples were shipped as frozen whole blood, as isolated PBMCs, or as DNA extracted from either sample type. Recombination joined TRBV11-3 with TRBJ2-7, with the D gene not clear enough to name. The material sequenced was peripheral blood. This receptor was identified in a human donor with acute or convalescent COVID-19. The donor label of this sample is uncertain. The DNA sequence follows: TGTGCCAGCAGCTTAGCGGGTAAGGCCTACGAGCAGTACTTC. This yields the protein CASSLAGKAYEQYF.